This passage covers 24 T cell receptor beta chains from one sample sequenced in a study of shared T cell receptors in the human thymus. The data were produced by immunoSEQ multiplex PCR, yet TCRdb's version contains in-frame clones alone and is incomplete. This sample carries about 660,000 clones, around nine tenths of them seen once, and the ten largest clones take 0.01%. These data were likewise used in another study, on human thymus T cells.

The sample was thymocytes. The receptors here all came from a boy under two years old with a congenital heart defect.

This chain uses TRBV4-3 with TRBJ1-1; 9 positions agree with TRBD1. With V trimmed by 4 bases and J by 5 bases, 8 bases remained unmatched. The length of the CDR3 is 15 residues. The V gene's germline CDR1 is LGHNA and CDR2 YSLEER. CDR3 residues: CASSLLHRGRTEAFF. DNA of the CDR3: TGCGCCAGCAGCCTCCTCCACAGGGGGCGTACTGAAGCTTTCTTT.

CDR3 nucleotide sequence: TGTGCCAGCAGCGCTAGACTAGCTCAAGAGACCCAGTACTTC. Its translation: CASSARLAQETQYF. The J gene is TRBJ2-5, the V gene TRBV9; the match to TRBD2 covers 7 bases. Trimming took 3 bases from V and 2 from J; bases not matched to a gene: 4. The germline V gene encodes CDR1 SGDLS and CDR2 YYNGEE. This CDR3 has 14 residues. The full variable domain, with the rest looked up from reference TRBV9 and TRBJ2-5, is DSGVTQTPKHLITATGQRVTLRCSPRSGDLSVYWYQQSLDQGLQFLIQYYNGEERAKGNILERFSAQQFPDLHSELNLSSLELGDSALYFCASSARLAQETQYFGPGTRLLVL.

This clone has just one count. This chain joins TRBV7-2 and TRBJ1-5; 7 bases match TRBD1. Germline V lookup: CDR1 SGHTA, CDR2 FQGNSA. This CDR3 has 19 residues. With 7 bases clipped from V and 0 bases from J, the junction kept 18 bases outside the gene matches. Here the CDR3 DNA reads TGTGCCAGCAAACAGCTGACGGGGACAGAGACCGATAGCAATCAGCCCCAGCATTTT. Protein sequence: CASKQLTGTETDSNQPQHF.

J is TRBJ1-2 and V is TRBV4-3; 9 positions agree with TRBD1. Germline CDR1 is LGHNA and CDR2 is YSLEER. Germline trimming cut 4 bases from V and 7 bases from J; bases unmatched to any gene: 13. The CDR3 sequence is 16 residues long. CDR3 in amino acids: CASSPSPLQGASGYTF. The CDR3 region has the DNA TGCGCCAGCAGCCCCTCCCCCTTACAGGGGGCTTCTGGCTACACCTTC.

This chain connects TRBV6-6 to TRBJ1-2; 9 nucleotides align to TRBD1. There are 14 residues in the CDR3. Germline V gene sequence: CDR1 MNHNY, CDR2 SVGAGI (reference sequence). With V trimmed by 2 bases and J by 6 bases, 4 bases remained unmatched. CDR3 DNA: TGTGCCAGCAGTTACGTAACAGGGGGCAATGGCTACACCTTC. This encodes CASSYVTGGNGYTF.

The gene calls are TRBV7-2 and TRBJ2-1; the D is unclear. The germline V gene encodes CDR1 SGHTA and CDR2 FQGNSA. The germline V and J ends were trimmed by 1 base and 7 bases, with 5 bases remaining between them. This CDR3 comprises 12 residues. The CDR3 region has the DNA TGTGCCAGCAGCTTAGTTCCAAATGAGCAGTTCTTC. Its protein is CASSLVPNEQFF.

V is TRBV6-1 and J is TRBJ1-2; 9 positions agree with TRBD1. The CDR3 length is 12 residues. V trimming: 8 bases; J trimming: 5 bases; junction bases outside the gene matches: 3. Germline V lookup: CDR1 MNHNS, CDR2 SASEGT. CDR3 amino acids: CASLGQGYGYTF. The DNA for the CDR3 is TGTGCCAGCCTTGGACAGGGGTATGGCTACACCTTC.

This clone showed up just a few times. This CDR3 reads CASSPEGAWDTEAFF. The DNA for the CDR3 is TGTGCCAGCTCACCGGAGGGGGCCTGGGACACTGAAGCTTTCTTT. The chain joins TRBV18 to TRBJ1-1; TRBD1 agrees at 7 bases. After removal of 3 bases from V and 3 bases from J, the junction contained 7 bases not matched to a gene. Germline assignment: CDR1 KGHSH and CDR2 LQKENI. There are 15 residues in the CDR3.

The rearrangement joins TRBV2 to TRBJ2-7, with unresolved D. Germline-derived CDR1 and CDR2 are SNHLY and FYNNEI. CDR3 length: 12 amino acids. Trimming shortened V by 4 bases and J by 5 bases, and 9 bases separated the two germline ends. The CDR3, as DNA: TGTGCCAGCAGTGGCGTGGGCGACGAGCAGTACTTC. The encoded protein is CASSGVGDEQYF.

The V gene is TRBV9, the J gene TRBJ2-1; tentative D call: TRBD2 (6 bases). The CDR3 covers 17 residues. Germline V lookup: CDR1 SGDLS, CDR2 YYNGEE. The ends were cut back, 0 bases at V and 1 base at J, with 14 bases in the middle. The CDR3 protein is CASSVDGRDLSYNEQFF. CDR3 DNA: TGTGCCAGCAGCGTAGATGGGCGGGATCTGTCCTACAATGAGCAGTTCTTC.

The chain combines TRBV14 with TRBJ2-6, with 10 bases identical to TRBD1. Germline assignment: CDR1 SGHDN and CDR2 FVKESK. Germline trimming cut 5 bases from V and 0 bases from J; bases unmatched to any gene: 7. The CDR3 spans 18 residues. CDR3 sequence: CASSDRDRGSSGANVLTF. The CDR3, as DNA: TGTGCCAGCAGCGACCGGGACAGGGGATCCTCTGGGGCCAACGTCCTGACTTTC. Full variable domain (remainder filled in from reference TRBV14 and TRBJ2-6): EAGVTQFPSHSVIEKGQTVTLRCDPISGHDNLYWYRRVMGKEIKFLLHFVKESKQDESGMPNNRFLAERTGGTYSTLKVQPAELEDSGVYFCASSDRDRGSSGANVLTFGAGSRLTVL.

This sequence joins TRBV5-6 and TRBJ2-7, with D perhaps TRBD1 (5 bases). V was shortened by 0 bases and J by 6 bases, with 13 bases between the two germline ends. Germline V gene sequence: CDR1 SGHDT, CDR2 YYEEEE. This CDR3 has 14 residues. Here the CDR3 DNA reads TGTGCCAGCAGCTTGGAGGCCAGGGAAGGCGAGCAGTACTTC. This translates into CASSLEAREGEQYF.

The genes are TRBV4-3 and TRBJ2-7; 8 nucleotides align to TRBD1. Per germline, CDR1 LGHNA and CDR2 YSLEER. This CDR3 is built from 16 residues. Trimming cost V 4 bases and J 6 bases; bases outside gene matches: 14. The CDR3 here is CASSRLLSGGLGEQYF. The CDR3 DNA sequence: TGCGCCAGCAGCCGATTACTATCAGGGGGCTTAGGCGAGCAGTACTTC.

The rearrangement joins TRBV15 to TRBJ1-4; no clear D. CDR1 is LNHNV, CDR2 YYDKDF, per germline (reference sequence). CDR3 length: 16 residues. Deletions cut 2 bases from V and 4 bases from J, with 14 bases between. The CDR3 region has the DNA TGTGCCACCAGCAGACGCATGGGCCCAGTTAATGAAAAACTGTTTTTT. Its protein product is CATSRRMGPVNEKLFF.

The genes are TRBV4-1 and TRBJ2-5; 8 bases line up with TRBD1. V gave up 4 bases and J gave up 5 bases; unmatched junction bases: 12. The length of the CDR3 is 16 residues. Germline V gene sequence: CDR1 MGHRA, CDR2 YSYEKL. CDR3 loop: CASSPTRMDREETQYF. DNA of the CDR3: TGCGCCAGCAGCCCAACCCGGATGGACAGGGAGGAGACCCAGTACTTC.

The chain joins TRBV25-1 to TRBJ1-3; D unclear. Germline loops: CDR1 MGHDK, CDR2 SYGVNS. CDR3 length: 16 residues. Trimming removed 0 bases from V and 0 bases from J, with 9 bases in between. The DNA for the CDR3 is TGTGCCAGCAGTGAATATTCCCGGGACTCTGGAAACACCATATATTTT. This translates into CASSEYSRDSGNTIYF. Together with reference TRBV25-1 and TRBJ1-3, the CDR3 gives the full variable domain: EADIYQTPRYLVIGTGKKITLECSQTMGHDKMYWYQQDPGMELHLIHYSYGVNSTEKGDLSSESTVSRIRTEHFPLTLESARPSHTSQYLCASSEYSRDSGNTIYFGEGSWLTVV.

The CDR3 sequence: CASSQDITSGIYEQYF. The CDR3 region has the DNA TGCGCCAGCAGCCAAGATATTACTAGCGGGATCTACGAGCAGTACTTC. V and J are TRBV4-1 and TRBJ2-7, with 10 positions matching TRBD2. V trimming: 0 bases; J trimming: 3 bases; junction bases outside the gene matches: 5. The germline CDR1 and CDR2 sequences are MGHRA and YSYEKL. CDR3 size: 16 residues.

This chain connects TRBV5-5 to TRBJ1-1; 8 bases agree with TRBD1. The CDR3 runs 14 residues. V shed 4 bases and J 10 bases; nucleotides not matched to a gene: 12. CDR1 is SGHKS and CDR2 is YYEKEE in the germline V gene (reference sequence). The CDR3 region has the DNA TGTGCCAGCAGCCACGACAGGGGCAACAGCGTAGCTTTCTTT. Translating it yields CASSHDRGNSVAFF.

The CDR3 coding sequence is TGTGCCAGCAGCCAACTCGTAGCGGGGGGTCGCACCGGGGAGCTGTTTTTT. Translated: CASSQLVAGGRTGELFF. This chain joins TRBV4-2 and TRBJ2-2; 10 positions agree with TRBD2. There are 17 residues in the CDR3. V gave up 2 bases and J gave up 4 bases; unmatched junction bases: 7. The germline V gene has CDR1 LGHNA and CDR2 YNFKEQ.

This chain uses TRBV30 with TRBJ2-7; 12 bases line up with TRBD1. The junction had 10 bases not matched to a gene; V was cut back by 8 bases and J by 2 bases. The V gene's germline CDR1 is GTSNPN and CDR2 SVGIG (reference sequence). The CDR3 totals 15 residues. For the CDR3, the DNA is TGTGCCCGATCCCCGGGACAGGGGGCTACCTACGAGCAGTACTTC. Its protein product is CARSPGQGATYEQYF.

V and J are TRBV27 and TRBJ2-7; D perhaps matches TRBD2 (6 bases). From germline, CDR1 is MNHEY and CDR2 SMNVEV (reference sequence). V was shortened by 6 bases and J by 2 bases, with 17 bases between the two germline ends. This CDR3 comprises 15 residues. The CDR3 DNA follows: TGTGCCAGCAGACTTCCGGGGGAACCTCCCTACGAGCAGTACTTC. Its translation is CASRLPGEPPYEQYF.

The genes are TRBV7-6 and TRBJ2-3; tentatively, D is TRBD1 (6 bases). This CDR3 has 19 amino acids. Trimming took 4 bases from V and 0 from J, leaving 23 bases between them. Germline V gene data show CDR1 as SGHVS and CDR2 as FNYEAQ. The CDR3 region has the DNA TGTGCCAGCAGCTCGGCCCCCGCAGGGGCCCCACGTAGCACAGATACGCAGTATTTT. This encodes CASSSAPAGAPRSTDTQYF.

This clone was seen only once. CDR3 sequence: CASGDRVPYEQYF. The CDR3 DNA sequence: TGTGCCAGCGGGGACAGGGTCCCCTACGAGCAGTACTTC. V is TRBV2 and J is TRBJ2-7; 9 bases fit TRBD1. The CDR3 is 13 residues long. Germline V gives CDR1 SNHLY, CDR2 FYNNEI. V dropped 8 bases and J dropped 2; count of bases not matched to a gene: 4.

The V and J genes are TRBV15 and TRBJ2-1; 14 bases map to TRBD2. With 3 bases clipped from V and 2 bases from J, the junction kept 9 bases outside the gene matches. The CDR3 is 19 residues long. CDR1 LNHNV and CDR2 YYDKDF come from the germline V gene (reference sequence). CDR3 amino acids: CATSRGTSGSRVPYNEQFF. CDR3 coding DNA: TGTGCCACCAGCAGGGGGACTAGCGGGAGCAGAGTCCCCTACAATGAGCAGTTCTTC. Complete variable domain (other parts from reference TRBV15 and TRBJ2-1): DAMVIQNPRYQVTQFGKPVTLSCSQTLNHNVMYWYQQKSSQAPKLLFHYYDKDFNNEADTPDNFQSRRPNTSFCFLDIRSPGLGDTAMYLCATSRGTSGSRVPYNEQFFGPGTRLTVL.